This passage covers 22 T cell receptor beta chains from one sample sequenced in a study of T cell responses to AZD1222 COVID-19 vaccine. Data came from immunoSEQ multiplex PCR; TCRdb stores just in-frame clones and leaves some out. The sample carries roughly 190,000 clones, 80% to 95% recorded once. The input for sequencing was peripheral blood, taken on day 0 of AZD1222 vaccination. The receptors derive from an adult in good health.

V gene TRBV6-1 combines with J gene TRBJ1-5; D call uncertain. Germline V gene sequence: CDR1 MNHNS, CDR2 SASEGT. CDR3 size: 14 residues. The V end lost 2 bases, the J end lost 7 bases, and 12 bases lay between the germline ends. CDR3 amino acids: CASSENPLGQPQHF. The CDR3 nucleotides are TGTGCCAGCAGTGAAAATCCGCTCGGGCAGCCCCAGCATTTT.

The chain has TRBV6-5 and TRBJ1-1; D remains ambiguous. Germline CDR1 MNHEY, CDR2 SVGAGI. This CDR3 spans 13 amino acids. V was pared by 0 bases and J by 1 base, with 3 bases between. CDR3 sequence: CASSYSKNTEAFF. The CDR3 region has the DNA TGTGCCAGCAGTTACTCCAAGAACACTGAAGCTTTCTTT.

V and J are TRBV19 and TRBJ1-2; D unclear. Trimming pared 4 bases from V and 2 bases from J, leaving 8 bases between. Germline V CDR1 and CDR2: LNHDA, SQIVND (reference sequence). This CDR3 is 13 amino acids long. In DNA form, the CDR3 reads TGTGCCAGTAGTAGGACGGAGAACTATGGCTACACCTTC. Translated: CASSRTENYGYTF. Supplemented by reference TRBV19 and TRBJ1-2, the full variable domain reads DGGITQSPKYLFRKEGQNVTLSCEQNLNHDAMYWYRQDPGQGLRLIYYSQIVNDFQKGDIAEGYSVSREKKESFPLTVTSAQKNPTAFYLCASSRTENYGYTFGSGTRLTVV.

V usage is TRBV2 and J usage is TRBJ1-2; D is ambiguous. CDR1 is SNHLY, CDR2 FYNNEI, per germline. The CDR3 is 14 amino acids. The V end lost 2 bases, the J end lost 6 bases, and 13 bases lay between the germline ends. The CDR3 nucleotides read TGTGCCAGCAGTGAATCCTCGGGCAGTAATGGCTACACCTTC. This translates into CASSESSGSNGYTF.

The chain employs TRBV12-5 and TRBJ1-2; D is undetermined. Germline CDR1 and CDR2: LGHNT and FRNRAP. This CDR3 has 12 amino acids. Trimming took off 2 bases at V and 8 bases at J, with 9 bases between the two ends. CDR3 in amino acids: CASGLTGGGYTF. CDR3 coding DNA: TGTGCTAGTGGTTTGACTGGTGGGGGCTACACCTTC.

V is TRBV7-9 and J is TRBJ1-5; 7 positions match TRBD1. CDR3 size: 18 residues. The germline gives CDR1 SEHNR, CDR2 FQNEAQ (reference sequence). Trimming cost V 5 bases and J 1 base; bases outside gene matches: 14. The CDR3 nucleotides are TGTGCCAGCAGCGGAAAGGCAGGGGGAGAAGGAAGCAATCAGCCCCAGCATTTT. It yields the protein CASSGKAGGEGSNQPQHF.

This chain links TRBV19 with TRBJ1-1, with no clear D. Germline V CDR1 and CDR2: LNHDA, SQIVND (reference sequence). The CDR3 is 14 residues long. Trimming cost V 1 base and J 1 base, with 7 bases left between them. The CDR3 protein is CASSIVAGNTEAFF. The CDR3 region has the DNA TGTGCCAGTAGTATAGTGGCGGGGAACACTGAAGCTTTCTTT.

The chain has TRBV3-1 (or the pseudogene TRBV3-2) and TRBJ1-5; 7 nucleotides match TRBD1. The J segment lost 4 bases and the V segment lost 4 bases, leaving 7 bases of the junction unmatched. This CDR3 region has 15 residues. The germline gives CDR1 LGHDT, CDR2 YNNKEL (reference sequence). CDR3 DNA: TGTGCCAGCAGCCGAGGGACAGCAGGAAATCAGCCCCAGCATTTT. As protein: CASSRGTAGNQPQHF.

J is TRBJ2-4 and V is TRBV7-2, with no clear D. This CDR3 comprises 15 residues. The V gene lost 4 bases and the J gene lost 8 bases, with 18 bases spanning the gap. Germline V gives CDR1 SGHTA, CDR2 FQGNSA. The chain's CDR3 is CASSSPATQRDIQYF. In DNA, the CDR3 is TGTGCCAGCAGCTCGCCCGCAACCCAGCGAGACATTCAGTACTTC.

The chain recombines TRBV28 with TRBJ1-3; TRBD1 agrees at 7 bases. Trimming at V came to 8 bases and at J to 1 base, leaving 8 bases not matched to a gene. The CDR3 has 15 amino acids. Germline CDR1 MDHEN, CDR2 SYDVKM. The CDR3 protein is CASARQGISGNTIYF. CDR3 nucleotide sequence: TGTGCCAGCGCCAGACAGGGAATTTCTGGAAACACCATATATTTT.

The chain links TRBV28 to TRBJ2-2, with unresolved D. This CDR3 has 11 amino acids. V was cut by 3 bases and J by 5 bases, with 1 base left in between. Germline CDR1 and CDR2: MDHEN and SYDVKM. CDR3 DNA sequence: TGTGCCAGCAGTTTTACCGGGGAGCTGTTTTTT. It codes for CASSFTGELFF.

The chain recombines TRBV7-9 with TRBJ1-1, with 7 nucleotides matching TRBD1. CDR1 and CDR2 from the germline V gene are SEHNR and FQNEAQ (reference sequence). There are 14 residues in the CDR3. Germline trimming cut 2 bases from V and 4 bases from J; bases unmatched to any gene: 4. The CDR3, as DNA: TGTGCCAGCAGCTTACTCCAGGGGGGCACTGAAGCTTTCTTT. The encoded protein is CASSLLQGGTEAFF.

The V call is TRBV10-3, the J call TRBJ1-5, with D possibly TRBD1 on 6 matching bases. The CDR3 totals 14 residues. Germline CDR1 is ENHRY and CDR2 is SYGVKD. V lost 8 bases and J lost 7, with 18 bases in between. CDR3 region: CAISEVQGKQPQHF. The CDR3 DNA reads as TGTGCCATCTCTGAGGTACAGGGTAAACAGCCCCAGCATTTT.

The CDR3 loop reads CASSSYPGTEKLFF. CDR3 DNA: TGTGCCAGCAGTTCTTACCCCGGGACAGAAAAACTGTTTTTT. V is TRBV6-5 and J is TRBJ1-4; a weak D match, TRBD1 (6 bases). This CDR3 region has 14 residues. Germline CDR1 MNHEY, CDR2 SVGAGI. The V gene lost 4 bases and the J gene lost 8 bases, with 14 bases spanning the gap.

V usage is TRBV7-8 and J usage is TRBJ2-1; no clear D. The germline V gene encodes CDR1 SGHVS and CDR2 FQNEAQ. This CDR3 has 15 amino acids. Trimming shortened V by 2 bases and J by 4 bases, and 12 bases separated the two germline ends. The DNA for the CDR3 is TGTGCCAGCAGCTTACTTATCGGGTTGTACAATGAGCAGTTCTTC. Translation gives CASSLLIGLYNEQFF. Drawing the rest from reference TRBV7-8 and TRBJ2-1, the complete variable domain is GAGVSQSPRYKVAKRGQDVALRCDPISGHVSLFWYQQALGQGPEFLTYFQNEAQLDKSGLPSDRFFAERPEGSVSTLKIQRTQQEDSAVYLCASSLLIGLYNEQFFGPGTRLTVL.

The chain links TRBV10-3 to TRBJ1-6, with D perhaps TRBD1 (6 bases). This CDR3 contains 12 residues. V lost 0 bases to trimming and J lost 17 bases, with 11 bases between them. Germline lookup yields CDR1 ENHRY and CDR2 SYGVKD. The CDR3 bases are TGTGCCATCAGTGAGTCCAGACAGGCCTTCCACTTT. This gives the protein CAISESRQAFHF.

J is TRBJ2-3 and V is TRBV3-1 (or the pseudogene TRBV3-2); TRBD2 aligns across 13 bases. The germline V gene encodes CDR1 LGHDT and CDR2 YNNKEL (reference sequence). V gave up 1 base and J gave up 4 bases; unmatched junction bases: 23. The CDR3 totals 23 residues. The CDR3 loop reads CASSQGPSIQLPLTSGGSDTQYF. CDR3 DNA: TGTGCCAGCAGCCAAGGTCCGAGTATACAGCTCCCACTGACTAGCGGGGGGTCAGATACGCAGTATTTT.

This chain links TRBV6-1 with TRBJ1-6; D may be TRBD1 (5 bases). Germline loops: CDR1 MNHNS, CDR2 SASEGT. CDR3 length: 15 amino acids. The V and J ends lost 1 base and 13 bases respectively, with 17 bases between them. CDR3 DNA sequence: TGTGCCAGCAGTGAAGAGGCAGGGCAGGTGTGGCCCCTCCACTTT. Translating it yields CASSEEAGQVWPLHF.

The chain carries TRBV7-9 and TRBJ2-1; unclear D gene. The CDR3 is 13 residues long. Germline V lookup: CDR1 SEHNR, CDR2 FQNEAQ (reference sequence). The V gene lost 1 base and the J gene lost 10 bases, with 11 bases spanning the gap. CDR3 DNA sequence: TGTGCCAGCAGCTTAGTTCTGAGGAAAGAGCAGTTCTTC. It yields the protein CASSLVLRKEQFF.

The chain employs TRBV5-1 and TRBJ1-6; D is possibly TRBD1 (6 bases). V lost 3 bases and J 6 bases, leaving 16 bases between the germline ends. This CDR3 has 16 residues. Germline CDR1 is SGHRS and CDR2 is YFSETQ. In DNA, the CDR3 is TGCGCCAGCAGCTCCTCGGGGGGGGCCAGTAATTCACCCCTCCACTTT. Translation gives CASSSSGGASNSPLHF.

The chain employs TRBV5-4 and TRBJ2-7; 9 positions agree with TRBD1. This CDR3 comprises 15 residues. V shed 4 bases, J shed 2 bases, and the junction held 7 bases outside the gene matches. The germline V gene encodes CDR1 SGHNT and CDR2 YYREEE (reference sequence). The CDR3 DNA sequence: TGTGCCAGCAGCCCCCACGGGACAGGGCCCTACGAGCAGTACTTC. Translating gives CASSPHGTGPYEQYF.

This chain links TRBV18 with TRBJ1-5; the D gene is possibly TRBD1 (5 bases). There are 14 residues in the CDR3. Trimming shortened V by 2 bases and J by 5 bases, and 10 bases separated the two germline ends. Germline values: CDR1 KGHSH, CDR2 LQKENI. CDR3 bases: TGTGCCAGCTCACCAGGGGGAATGGATCAGCCCCAGCATTTT. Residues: CASSPGGMDQPQHF.